Listed here are 26 T cell receptor beta chains from one sample, sequenced in a study of blood T cell repertoires in COVID-19. Sequencing used immunoSEQ multiplex PCR; TCRdb keeps in-frame clones, though not all of them. The sample lists around 500,000 clones; roughly 85% were seen once. Material for sequencing was peripheral blood. These receptors were collected from a human donor in a cohort sampled during active COVID-19.

The V gene is TRBV4-3, the J gene TRBJ2-5; 11 nucleotides line up with TRBD2. CDR3 length: 15 residues. The V gene's germline CDR1 is LGHNA and CDR2 YSLEER. Trimming took 4 bases from V and 5 from J; bases not matched to a gene: 6. The CDR3 region is CASSPTSGSWETQYF. Written as DNA, the CDR3 is TGCGCCAGCAGCCCCACTAGCGGGAGCTGGGAGACCCAGTACTTC.

The chain links TRBV28 to TRBJ1-4; TRBD1 might be the D (5 bases). This CDR3 is built from 15 residues. CDR1 is MDHEN, CDR2 SYDVKM, per germline. Between the trimmed V and J ends, which lost 4 bases and 7 bases, there was a span of 16 bases. DNA for the CDR3: TGTGCCAGCAGTTCCCTCCAGGGTCTCCGTGAAAAACTGTTTTTT. Its protein product is CASSSLQGLREKLFF.

This rearrangement joins TRBV11-2 to TRBJ2-7; maybe TRBD2 (6 bases). The CDR3 contains 15 residues. The V end lost 6 bases, the J end lost 1 base, and 16 bases lay between the germline ends. Per germline, CDR1 SGHAT and CDR2 FQNNGV. CDR3 residues: CASRSTRHISYEQYF. The DNA for the CDR3 is TGTGCCAGCAGGTCGACTAGACATATTTCCTACGAGCAGTACTTC.

This clone was seen only once. The CDR3, as DNA: TGTGCCAGCGACCCTGGGGGGGCGCCGGAGACCCAGTACTTC. Its protein product is CASDPGGAPETQYF. The chain carries TRBV9 and TRBJ2-5, with D perhaps matching TRBD2 (7 bases). The CDR3 spans 14 residues. The V gene's germline CDR1 is SGDLS and CDR2 YYNGEE. V lost 7 bases to trimming and J lost 5 bases, with 18 bases between them.

The V gene is TRBV5-1, the J gene TRBJ1-4, with D possibly being TRBD1 (5 bases). CDR1 and CDR2 from the germline V gene are SGHRS and YFSETQ. The CDR3 runs to 14 residues. V was cut by 1 base and J by 6 bases, with 10 bases left in between. The CDR3 sequence: CASSLQGWDEKLFF. In DNA form, the CDR3 reads TGCGCCAGCAGCTTGCAGGGTTGGGATGAAAAACTGTTTTTT. Looking up the rest from reference TRBV5-1 and TRBJ1-4 gives the full variable domain: KAGVTQTPRYLIKTRGQQVTLSCSPISGHRSVSWYQQTPGQGLQFLFEYFSETQRNKGNFPGRFSGRQFSNSRSEMNVSTLELGDSALYLCASSLQGWDEKLFFGSGTQLSVL.

This chain joins TRBV9 and TRBJ1-2; the D gene is possibly TRBD1 (5 bases). Trimming pared 3 bases from V and 2 bases from J, leaving 11 bases between. CDR3 length: 14 residues. Germline CDR1 reads SGDLS; CDR2 reads YYNGEE. CDR3 in DNA: TGTGCCAGCAGCGGGGGAGGGGTAAACTATGGCTACACCTTC. This encodes CASSGGGVNYGYTF. Drawing the rest from reference TRBV9 and TRBJ1-2, the complete variable domain is DSGVTQTPKHLITATGQRVTLRCSPRSGDLSVYWYQQSLDQGLQFLIQYYNGEERAKGNILERFSAQQFPDLHSELNLSSLELGDSALYFCASSGGGVNYGYTFGSGTRLTVV.

This clone was seen a few times. The V gene is TRBV19, the J gene TRBJ2-1, with 11 bases identical to TRBD2. J was trimmed by 7 bases and V by 7 bases; bases with no gene match: 6. Germline V gene sequence: CDR1 LNHDA, CDR2 SQIVND (reference sequence). The CDR3 has 14 amino acids. CDR3 protein: CASTPSGRSNEQFF. In DNA, the CDR3 is TGTGCCAGTACTCCTAGCGGGAGGTCTAATGAGCAGTTCTTC.

This clone was detected only once. DNA for the CDR3: TGCAGCGTTGGGTCCAGGTCAGAACGGAACACTGAAGCTTTCTTT. It specifies CSVGSRSERNTEAFF. This chain uses TRBV29-1 with TRBJ1-1; D is undetermined. The germline gives CDR1 SQVTM, CDR2 ANQGSEA. Trimming pared 4 bases from V and 1 base from J, leaving 16 bases between. This CDR3 has 15 amino acids. Variable domain in full (rest from reference TRBV29-1 and TRBJ1-1): SAVISQKPSRDICQRGTSLTIQCQVDSQVTMMFWYRQQPGQSLTLIATANQGSEATYESGFVIDKFPISRPNLTFSTLTVSNMSPEDSSIYLCSVGSRSERNTEAFFGQGTRLTVV.

The V and J genes are TRBV18 and TRBJ2-1; D is possibly TRBD2 (6 bases). The CDR3 spans 12 residues. Germline loops: CDR1 KGHSH, CDR2 LQKENI. Trimming shortened V by 0 bases and J by 9 bases, and 6 bases separated the two germline ends. The CDR3 sequence is CASSPPGGEQFF. The CDR3 DNA sequence: TGTGCCAGCTCACCACCGGGGGGTGAGCAGTTCTTC. Looking up the rest from reference TRBV18 and TRBJ2-1 gives the full variable domain: NAGVMQNPRHLVRRRGQEARLRCSPMKGHSHVYWYRQLPEEGLKFMVYLQKENIIDESGMPKERFSAEFPKEGPSILRIQQVVRGDSAAYFCASSPPGGEQFFGPGTRLTVL.

V and J are TRBV18 and TRBJ1-5; no clear D gene. Trimming shortened V by 4 bases and J by 4 bases, and 20 bases separated the two germline ends. The CDR3 has 17 amino acids. Germline CDR1 reads KGHSH; CDR2 reads LQKENI. The CDR3 loop reads CASSLDQVASRNQPQHF. The CDR3 DNA sequence: TGTGCCAGCTCACTAGATCAGGTCGCCTCCCGGAATCAGCCCCAGCATTTT.

The J gene is TRBJ2-7, the V gene TRBV7-9, with D possibly being TRBD2 (5 bases). CDR1 is SEHNR and CDR2 is FQNEAQ in the germline V gene (reference sequence). With 5 bases removed from V and 1 base from J, the gap between germline ends came to 12 bases. The CDR3 length is 14 residues. CDR3 region: CASSTLRGSYEQYF. CDR3 DNA: TGTGCCAGCAGCACCCTACGGGGATCCTACGAGCAGTACTTC.

The chain combines TRBV10-1 with TRBJ2-7, with D possibly TRBD1 on 6 matching bases. The CDR3 runs to 13 residues. Looked up from germline, CDR1 is WNHNN and CDR2 is SYGVQD (reference sequence). V was cut by 6 bases and J by 7 bases, with 16 bases left in between. CDR3 residues: CASRQQAQGEQYF. DNA of the CDR3: TGCGCCAGCAGACAACAGGCCCAGGGGGAGCAGTACTTC.

The chain uses TRBV9 and TRBJ2-3; D ambiguous. Trimming took off 0 bases at V and 4 bases at J, with 9 bases between the two ends. The length of the CDR3 is 14 residues. Looked up from germline, CDR1 is SGDLS and CDR2 is YYNGEE. The CDR3 sequence: CASSVEASADTQYF. The CDR3 bases are TGTGCCAGCAGCGTAGAAGCGTCCGCAGATACGCAGTATTTT.

This chain connects TRBV15 to TRBJ2-5; TRBD2 might be the D (6 bases). The V gene's germline CDR1 is LNHNV and CDR2 YYDKDF (reference sequence). The CDR3 contains 14 residues. V lost 5 bases and J lost 4, with 14 bases in between. CDR3 sequence: CATSGREVLETQYF. The CDR3 region has the DNA TGTGCCACCAGCGGAAGGGAGGTCTTAGAGACCCAGTACTTC.

This sequence joins TRBV5-4 and TRBJ2-3; D may be TRBD2 (6 bases). The CDR3 is made up of 15 amino acids. V lost 5 bases and J 0 bases, leaving 13 bases between the germline ends. Germline loops: CDR1 SGHNT, CDR2 YYREEE (reference sequence). The CDR3 DNA is TGTGCCAGCAGGGAAGGCGGGATTAGCACAGATACGCAGTATTTT. Protein product: CASREGGISTDTQYF. The full variable domain, completed using reference TRBV5-4 and TRBJ2-3, is ETGVTQSPTHLIKTRGQQVTLRCSSQSGHNTVSWYQQALGQGPQFIFQYYREEENGRGNFPPRFSGLQFPNYSSELNVNALELDDSALYLCASREGGISTDTQYFGPGTRLTVL.

The chain links TRBV6-2 or TRBV6-3 to TRBJ1-1, with D hard to call. This CDR3 spans 17 amino acids. The V end was cut by 2 bases, the J end by 3 bases, with 19 bases between. Germline V gene lookup returns CDR1 MNHEY and CDR2 SVGEGT. The CDR3 DNA is TGTGCCAGCAGTTACCTACCGGTTGGGCAGGCCCACACTGAAGCTTTCTTT. It yields the protein CASSYLPVGQAHTEAFF.

The table lists this clone with a few counts. The chain links TRBV18 to TRBJ2-7, with a possible D match to TRBD2 (7 bases). V lost 3 bases and J 1 base, leaving 25 bases between the germline ends. The germline gives CDR1 KGHSH, CDR2 LQKENI. The CDR3 runs 19 residues. This CDR3 reads CASSPLGIPQGGASYEQYF. The CDR3 DNA sequence: TGTGCCAGCTCACCGCTAGGGATCCCACAGGGAGGGGCGTCCTACGAGCAGTACTTC.

The chain has TRBV25-1 and TRBJ2-5; 7 nucleotides align to TRBD1. The length of the CDR3 is 15 residues. J was trimmed by 7 bases and V by 1 base; bases with no gene match: 9. The V gene's germline CDR1 is MGHDK and CDR2 SYGVNS. Written as DNA, the CDR3 is TGTGCCAGCAGTGAATCCTTTGACAGGGATGGGACCCAGTACTTC. Translating it yields CASSESFDRDGTQYF.

The chain carries TRBV6-1 and TRBJ2-4; TRBD2 agrees at 8 bases. The trim removed 2 bases at V and 2 bases at J, leaving 8 bases unmatched. CDR3 length: 17 residues. Per the germline V gene, CDR1 is MNHNS and CDR2 is SASEGT. The CDR3 spells CASSERPGGPTKNIQYF. The CDR3 region has the DNA TGTGCCAGCAGTGAACGCCCGGGAGGGCCGACCAAAAACATTCAGTACTTC.

This chain uses TRBV5-8 with TRBJ1-1; 7 bases map to TRBD1. Per germline, CDR1 SGHTS and CDR2 YDEGEE. The CDR3 loop spans 15 amino acids. Germline trimming cut 1 base from V and 5 bases from J; bases unmatched to any gene: 8. The DNA of the CDR3 is TGTGCCAGCAGCTTGATAGGGGGCGCGGGGACTGAAGCTTTCTTT. It yields the protein CASSLIGGAGTEAFF.

V is TRBV28 and J is TRBJ1-1; 7 bases map to TRBD1. Trimming cost V 5 bases and J 0 bases; bases outside gene matches: 6. This CDR3 has 15 residues. Germline V gene data show CDR1 as MDHEN and CDR2 as SYDVKM. The CDR3 protein is CASSQTRGMNTEAFF. Written as DNA, the CDR3 is TGTGCCAGCAGTCAAACCAGGGGGATGAACACTGAAGCTTTCTTT.

This rearrangement joins TRBV9 to TRBJ2-5; possible D gene TRBD1, 6 bases. This CDR3 spans 15 amino acids. Trimming left V 1 base short and J 0 bases short, with 10 bases between. Germline CDR1 SGDLS, CDR2 YYNGEE. Written as DNA, the CDR3 is TGTGCCAGCAGCGTAACAGGGCTTTACCAAGAGACCCAGTACTTC. This gives the protein CASSVTGLYQETQYF.

This clone was seen a single time. The chain combines TRBV10-3 with TRBJ1-2; D remains ambiguous. Germline V gene sequence: CDR1 ENHRY, CDR2 SYGVKD. The germline V and J ends were trimmed by 3 bases and 0 bases, with 8 bases remaining between them. The CDR3 spans 14 residues. In DNA form, the CDR3 reads TGTGCCATCAGTGACGGGGTCCCTAACTATGGCTACACCTTC. Translated: CAISDGVPNYGYTF.

This rearrangement joins TRBV7-3 to TRBJ2-2, with D tentatively TRBD1 (6 bases). V was trimmed by 4 bases and J by 5 bases, leaving 14 bases between them. The CDR3 has 15 amino acids. Germline V gene sequence: CDR1 SGHTA, CDR2 FQGTGA. CDR3: CASSSNPGVTGELFF. DNA of the CDR3: TGTGCCAGCAGCTCCAACCCAGGGGTTACCGGGGAGCTGTTTTTT.

V and J are TRBV9 and TRBJ2-2; 9 bases align to TRBD1. Germline CDR1 reads SGDLS; CDR2 reads YYNGEE. V lost 3 bases, J lost 6 bases, and 18 bases stayed unmatched. This CDR3 has 19 amino acids. CDR3 sequence (DNA): TGTGCCAGCAGCGCCACTAGGGGGTGGGGACAGGGAATCGCCGGGGAGCTGTTTTTT. Translating it yields CASSATRGWGQGIAGELFF.

This clone has only a few counts. Other DNA sequences in the sample encode the same CDR3. The chain carries TRBV10-3 and TRBJ2-6, with D uncertain. Per the germline V gene, CDR1 is ENHRY and CDR2 is SYGVKD. V lost 3 bases, J lost 0 bases, and 3 bases lay in between. The CDR3 sequence is 14 residues long. CDR3 DNA sequence: TGTGCCATCAGTGACGGCTCTGGGGCCAACGTCCTGACTTTC. Encoded protein: CAISDGSGANVLTF.